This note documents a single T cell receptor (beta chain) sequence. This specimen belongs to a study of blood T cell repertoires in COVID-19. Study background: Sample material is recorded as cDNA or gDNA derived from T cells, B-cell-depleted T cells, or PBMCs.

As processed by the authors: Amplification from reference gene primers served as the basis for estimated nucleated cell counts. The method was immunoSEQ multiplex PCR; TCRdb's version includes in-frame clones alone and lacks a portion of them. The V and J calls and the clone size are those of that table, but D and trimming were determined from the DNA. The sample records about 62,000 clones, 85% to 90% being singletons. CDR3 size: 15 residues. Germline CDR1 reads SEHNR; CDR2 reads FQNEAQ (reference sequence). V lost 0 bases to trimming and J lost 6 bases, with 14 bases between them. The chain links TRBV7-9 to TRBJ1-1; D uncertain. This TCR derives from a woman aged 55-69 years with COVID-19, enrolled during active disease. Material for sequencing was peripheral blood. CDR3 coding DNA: TGTGCCAGCAGCTTAGCGTTCGGGCGGGAATCTGAAGCTTTCTTT. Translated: CASSLAFGRESEAFF.